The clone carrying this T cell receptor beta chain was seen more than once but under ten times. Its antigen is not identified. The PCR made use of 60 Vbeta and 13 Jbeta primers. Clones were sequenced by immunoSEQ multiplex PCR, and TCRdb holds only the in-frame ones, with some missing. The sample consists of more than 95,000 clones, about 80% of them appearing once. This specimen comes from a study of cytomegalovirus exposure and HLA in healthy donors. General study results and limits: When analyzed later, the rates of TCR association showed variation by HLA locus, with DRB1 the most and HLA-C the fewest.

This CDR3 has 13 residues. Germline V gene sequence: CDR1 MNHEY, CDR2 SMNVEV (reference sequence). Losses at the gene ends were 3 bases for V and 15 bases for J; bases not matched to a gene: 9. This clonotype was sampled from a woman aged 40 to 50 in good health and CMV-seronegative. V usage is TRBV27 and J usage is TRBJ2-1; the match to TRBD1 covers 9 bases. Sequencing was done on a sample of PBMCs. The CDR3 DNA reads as TGTGCCAGCAGTTTTCGCGCCGGGACAGGGCTGTTCTTC. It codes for CASSFRAGTGLFF.